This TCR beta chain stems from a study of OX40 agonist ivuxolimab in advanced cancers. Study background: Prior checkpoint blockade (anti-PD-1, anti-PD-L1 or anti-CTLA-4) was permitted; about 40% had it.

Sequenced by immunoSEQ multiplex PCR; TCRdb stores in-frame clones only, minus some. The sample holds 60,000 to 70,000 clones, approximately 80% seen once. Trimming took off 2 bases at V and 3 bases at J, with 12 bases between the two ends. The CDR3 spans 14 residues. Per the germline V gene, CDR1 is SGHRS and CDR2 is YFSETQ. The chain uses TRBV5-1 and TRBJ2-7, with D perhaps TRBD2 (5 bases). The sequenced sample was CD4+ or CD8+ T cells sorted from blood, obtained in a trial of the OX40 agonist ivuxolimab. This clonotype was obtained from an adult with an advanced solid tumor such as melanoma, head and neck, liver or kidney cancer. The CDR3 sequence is CASSLGSTSYEQYF. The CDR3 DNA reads TGCGCCAGCAGCTTAGGATCAACTAGCTACGAGCAGTACTTC.